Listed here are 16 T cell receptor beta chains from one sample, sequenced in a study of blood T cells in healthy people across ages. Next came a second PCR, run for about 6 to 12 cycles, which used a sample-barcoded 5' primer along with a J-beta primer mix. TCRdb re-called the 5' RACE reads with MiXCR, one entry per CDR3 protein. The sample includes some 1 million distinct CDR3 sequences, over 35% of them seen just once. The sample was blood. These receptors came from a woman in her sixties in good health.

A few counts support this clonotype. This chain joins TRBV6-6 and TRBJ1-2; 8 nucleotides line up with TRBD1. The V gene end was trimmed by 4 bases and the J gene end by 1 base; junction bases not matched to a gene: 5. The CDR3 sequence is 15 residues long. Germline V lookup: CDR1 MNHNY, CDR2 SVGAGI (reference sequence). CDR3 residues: CASSSTGVINYGYTF. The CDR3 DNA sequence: TGTGCCAGCAGTTCGACAGGGGTAATTAACTATGGCTACACCTTC.

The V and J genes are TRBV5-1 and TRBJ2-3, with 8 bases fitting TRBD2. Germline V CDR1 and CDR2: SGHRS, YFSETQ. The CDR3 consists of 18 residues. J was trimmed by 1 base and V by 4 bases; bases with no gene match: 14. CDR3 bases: TGCGCCAGCAGCCCATCTCCAGCGGGAGTTACAGGCACAGATACGCAGTATTTT. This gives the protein CASSPSPAGVTGTDTQYF.

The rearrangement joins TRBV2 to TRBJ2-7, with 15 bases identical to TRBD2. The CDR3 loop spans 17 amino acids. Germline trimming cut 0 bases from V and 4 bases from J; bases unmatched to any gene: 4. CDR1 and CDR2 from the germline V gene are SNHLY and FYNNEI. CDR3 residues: CASSEAHGTSGRYEQYF. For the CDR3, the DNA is TGTGCCAGCAGTGAAGCCCATGGGACTAGCGGGAGGTACGAGCAGTACTTC.

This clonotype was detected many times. The CDR3 sequence: CSVTPTALAKNIQYF. CDR3 nucleotides: TGCAGCGTAACCCCGACGGCGCTAGCCAAAAACATTCAGTACTTC. This chain joins TRBV29-1 and TRBJ2-4, with D unresolved. Trimming stripped 6 bases from V and 0 bases from J, with 15 bases between. The length of the CDR3 is 15 residues. Germline V CDR1 and CDR2: SQVTM, ANQGSEA.

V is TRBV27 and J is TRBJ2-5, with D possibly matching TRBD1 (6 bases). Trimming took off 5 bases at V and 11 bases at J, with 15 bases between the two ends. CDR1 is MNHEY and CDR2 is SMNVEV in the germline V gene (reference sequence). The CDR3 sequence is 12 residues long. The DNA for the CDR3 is TGTGCCAGCAGTCACAGGGATGAGGGGCAGTACTTC. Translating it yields CASSHRDEGQYF.

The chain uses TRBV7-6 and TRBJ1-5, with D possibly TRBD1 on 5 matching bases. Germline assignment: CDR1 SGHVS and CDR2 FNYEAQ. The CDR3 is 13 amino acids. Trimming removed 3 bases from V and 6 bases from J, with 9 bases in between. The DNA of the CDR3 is TGTGCCAGCAGCTTGGGGGTCGCTCAGCCCCAGCATTTT. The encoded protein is CASSLGVAQPQHF. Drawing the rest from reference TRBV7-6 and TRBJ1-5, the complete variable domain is GAGVSQSPRYKVTKRGQDVALRCDPISGHVSLYWYRQALGQGPEFLTYFNYEAQQDKSGLPNDRFSAERPEGSISTLTIQRTEQRDSAMYRCASSLGVAQPQHFGDGTRLSIL.

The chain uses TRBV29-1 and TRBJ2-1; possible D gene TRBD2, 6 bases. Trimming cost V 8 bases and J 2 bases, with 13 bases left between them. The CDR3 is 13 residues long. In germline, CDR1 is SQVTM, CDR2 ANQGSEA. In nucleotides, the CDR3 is TGCAGCACCGCAGGGAGGCCCTACAATGAGCAGTTCTTC. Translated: CSTAGRPYNEQFF.

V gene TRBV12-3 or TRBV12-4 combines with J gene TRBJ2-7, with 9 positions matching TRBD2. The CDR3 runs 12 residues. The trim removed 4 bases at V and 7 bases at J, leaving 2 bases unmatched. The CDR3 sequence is CASSSSGKEQYF. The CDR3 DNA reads TGTGCCAGCAGTTCTAGCGGGAAGGAGCAGTACTTC.

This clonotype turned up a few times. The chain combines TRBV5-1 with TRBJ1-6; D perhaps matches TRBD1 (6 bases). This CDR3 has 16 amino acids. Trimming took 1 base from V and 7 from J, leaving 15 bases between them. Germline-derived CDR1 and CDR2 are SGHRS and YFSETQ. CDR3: CASSLTAGDRNSPLHF. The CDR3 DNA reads TGCGCCAGCAGCTTGACCGCAGGTGACAGGAATTCACCCCTCCACTTT.

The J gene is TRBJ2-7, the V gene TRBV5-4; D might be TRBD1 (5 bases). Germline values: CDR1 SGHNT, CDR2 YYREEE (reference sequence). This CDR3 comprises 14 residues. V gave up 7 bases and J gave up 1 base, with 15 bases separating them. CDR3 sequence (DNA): TGTGCCAGCGCCGGTGGGGCGGAATCCTACGAGCAGTACTTC. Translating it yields CASAGGAESYEQYF.

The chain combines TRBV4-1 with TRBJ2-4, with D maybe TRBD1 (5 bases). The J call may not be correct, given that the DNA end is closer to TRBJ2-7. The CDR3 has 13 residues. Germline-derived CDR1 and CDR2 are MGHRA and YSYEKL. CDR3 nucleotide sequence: TGCGCCAGCAGCCCCGGACCCCAGGGCGAGCAGTACTTC. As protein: CASSPGPQGEQYF.

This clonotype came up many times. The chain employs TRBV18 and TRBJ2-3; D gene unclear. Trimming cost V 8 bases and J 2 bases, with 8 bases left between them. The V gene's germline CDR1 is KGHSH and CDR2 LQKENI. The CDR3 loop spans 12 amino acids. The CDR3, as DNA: TGTGCCAGCAGCCCTGACACAGATACGCAGTATTTT. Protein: CASSPDTDTQYF.

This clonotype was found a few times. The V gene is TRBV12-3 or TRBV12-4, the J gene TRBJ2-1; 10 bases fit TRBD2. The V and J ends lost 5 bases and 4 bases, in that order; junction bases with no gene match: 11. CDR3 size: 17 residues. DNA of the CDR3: TGTGCCAGCAGTCCCACCCCGGGACTAGCGAGATACAATGAGCAGTTCTTC. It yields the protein CASSPTPGLARYNEQFF.

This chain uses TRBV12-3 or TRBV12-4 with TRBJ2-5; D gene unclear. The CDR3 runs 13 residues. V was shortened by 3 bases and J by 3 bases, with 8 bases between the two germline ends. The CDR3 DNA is TGTGCCAGCAGTTTTTACGAGAAAGAGACCCAGTACTTC. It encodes CASSFYEKETQYF.

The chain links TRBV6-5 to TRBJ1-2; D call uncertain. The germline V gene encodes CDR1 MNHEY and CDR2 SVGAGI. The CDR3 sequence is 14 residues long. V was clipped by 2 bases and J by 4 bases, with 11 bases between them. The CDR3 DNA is TGTGCCAGCAGTTACAGGCATGGTAGCTATGGCTACACCTTC. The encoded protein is CASSYRHGSYGYTF.

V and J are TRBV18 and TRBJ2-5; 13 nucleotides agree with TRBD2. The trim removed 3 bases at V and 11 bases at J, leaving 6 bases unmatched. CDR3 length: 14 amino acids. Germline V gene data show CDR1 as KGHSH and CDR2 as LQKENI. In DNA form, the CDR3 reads TGTGCCAGCTCACCGGGACTAGCGGGGCGGGAGCAGTACTTC. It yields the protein CASSPGLAGREQYF.